The next 11 T cell receptor beta chains were all read from a single sample in a study of T cell repertoires in cytomegalovirus infection. MiXCR was run by TCRdb on the reads, yielding one entry per CDR3 protein. Here the sample spans about 360,000 distinct CDR3 sequences, approximately 18% being singletons. Sequenced input: PBMCs. The receptor source for this set is a human donor in good health (CMV status not recorded). Some clones in this sample may be carry-over from other donors' samples.

This chain uses TRBV6-6 with TRBJ2-7, with D maybe TRBD2 (6 bases). Trimming left V 6 bases short and J 2 bases short, with 17 bases between. CDR3 length equals 15 residues. Germline loops: CDR1 MNHNY, CDR2 SVGAGI (reference sequence). The CDR3: CASRSLGGVAYEQYF. The CDR3, as DNA: TGTGCCAGCAGGAGCTTAGGAGGGGTCGCCTACGAGCAGTACTTC.

The chain joins TRBV7-8 to TRBJ2-7; D is unclear. V was pared by 1 base and J by 7 bases, with 11 bases between. The CDR3 loop spans 13 amino acids. Germline assignment: CDR1 SGHVS and CDR2 FQNEAQ. The CDR3 region is CASSLGLTWEQYF. As DNA, the CDR3 is TGTGCCAGCAGCTTAGGCTTGACCTGGGAGCAGTACTTC.

The chain combines TRBV2 with TRBJ2-2, with 8 nucleotides matching TRBD1. Per germline, CDR1 SNHLY and CDR2 FYNNEI. The CDR3 has 14 amino acids. Trimming cost V 6 bases and J 1 base; bases outside gene matches: 1. The chain's CDR3 is CASRGTGNTGELFF. CDR3 coding DNA: TGTGCCAGCAGGGGGACAGGGAACACCGGGGAGCTGTTTTTT.

Concerning this clonotype itself: The DNA is left out, because the CDR3 cannot be placed on it with certainty; the CDR3 is given as TCRdb lists it. The V and J genes are TRBV7-5 and TRBJ1-1. TRBV7-5 is noted as a pseudogene. Both ends counted, the CDR3 spans 16 residues. The CDR3 here is CISVPEAGIVDQEAFF.

The chain combines TRBV15 with TRBJ1-2, with D possibly matching TRBD1 (6 bases). The germline V and J ends were trimmed by 4 bases and 4 bases, with 16 bases remaining between them. The CDR3 runs to 15 residues. The germline V gene has CDR1 LNHNV and CDR2 YYDKDF (reference sequence). Here the CDR3 DNA reads TGTGCCACCAGCACACGGGGGGCCTTACCCTATGGCTACACCTTC. Its translation is CATSTRGALPYGYTF. Together with reference TRBV15 and TRBJ1-2, the CDR3 gives the full variable domain: DAMVIQNPRYQVTQFGKPVTLSCSQTLNHNVMYWYQQKSSQAPKLLFHYYDKDFNNEADTPDNFQSRRPNTSFCFLDIRSPGLGDTAMYLCATSTRGALPYGYTFGSGTRLTVV.

In the case of this clonotype: A much larger clone lies one base from this, so it may be a read error. The chain has TRBV7-8 and TRBJ2-1, with 11 positions matching TRBD2. Germline V gene lookup returns CDR1 SGHVS and CDR2 FQNEAQ. There are 16 residues in the CDR3. CDR3 protein: CVSSLAQLAGVEEQFF. CDR3 nucleotides: TGTGTCAGCAGCTTAGCGCAACTAGCGGGAGTCGAAGAGCAGTTCTTC.

This chain links TRBV10-2 with TRBJ2-7; D is perhaps TRBD2 (5 bases). This CDR3 contains 14 residues. V shed 3 bases and J shed 1 base, with 10 bases lying between them. The germline gives CDR1 WSHSY, CDR2 SAAADI. CDR3 coding DNA: TGCGCCAGCAGTGATTCGGACTCGTCCTACGAGCAGTACTTC. It encodes CASSDSDSSYEQYF.

The chain joins TRBV2 to TRBJ1-1; 8 bases agree with TRBD1. This CDR3 contains 15 residues. J gave up 2 bases and V 6 bases, and 8 bases lay outside the gene matches. From germline, CDR1 is SNHLY and CDR2 FYNNEI. For the CDR3, the DNA is TGTGCCAGCAGCATGGACAGGGTTGTAAACACTGAAGCTTTCTTT. It yields the protein CASSMDRVVNTEAFF.

The sample holds many counts of this clonotype. V is TRBV7-2 and J is TRBJ2-1; D gene uncertain. The CDR3 totals 13 residues. V gave up 5 bases and J gave up 5 bases, with 10 bases separating them. Germline V lookup: CDR1 SGHTA, CDR2 FQGNSA. Written as DNA, the CDR3 is TGTGCCAGCAGCGCTGGCCAGAACAATGAGCAGTTCTTC. Its translation: CASSAGQNNEQFF. Complete variable domain (other parts from reference TRBV7-2 and TRBJ2-1): GAGVSQSPSNKVTEKGKDVELRCDPISGHTALYWYRQSLGQGLEFLIYFQGNSAPDKSGLPSDRFSAERTGGSVSTLTIQRTQQEDSAVYLCASSAGQNNEQFFGPGTRLTVL.

This clonotype came up a few times. The genes are TRBV7-8 and TRBJ2-1; 8 nucleotides line up with TRBD2. The J segment lost 4 bases and the V segment lost 3 bases, leaving 8 bases of the junction unmatched. The CDR3 extends over 16 amino acids. Germline-derived CDR1 and CDR2 are SGHVS and FQNEAQ. CDR3: CASSFGAGGGYNEQFF. The CDR3 DNA sequence: TGTGCCAGCAGCTTCGGTGCGGGGGGAGGTTACAATGAGCAGTTCTTC.

The table lists this clonotype with a few counts. V gene TRBV19 combines with J gene TRBJ1-5; D gene unclear. Germline assignment: CDR1 LNHDA and CDR2 SQIVND (reference sequence). With 10 bases removed from V and 3 bases from J, the gap between germline ends came to 10 bases. The length of the CDR3 is 12 residues. This CDR3 reads CATGPHNQPQHF. The CDR3 region has the DNA TGTGCCACTGGGCCGCACAATCAGCCCCAGCATTTT.